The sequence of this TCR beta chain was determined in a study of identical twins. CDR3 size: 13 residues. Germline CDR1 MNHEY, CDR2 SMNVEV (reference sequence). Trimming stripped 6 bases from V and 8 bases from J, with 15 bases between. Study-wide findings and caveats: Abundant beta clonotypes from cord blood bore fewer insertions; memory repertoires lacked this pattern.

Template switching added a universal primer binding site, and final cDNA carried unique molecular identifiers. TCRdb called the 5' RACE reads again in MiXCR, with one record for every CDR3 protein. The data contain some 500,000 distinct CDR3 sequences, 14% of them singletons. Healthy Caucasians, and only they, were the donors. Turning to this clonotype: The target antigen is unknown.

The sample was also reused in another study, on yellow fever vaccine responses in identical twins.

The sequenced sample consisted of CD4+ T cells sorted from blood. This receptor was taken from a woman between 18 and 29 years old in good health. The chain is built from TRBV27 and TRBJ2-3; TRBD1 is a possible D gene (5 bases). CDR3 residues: CASRGPRGVTQYF. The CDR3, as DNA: TGTGCCAGCAGGGGTCCTAGGGGCGTTACGCAGTATTTT.